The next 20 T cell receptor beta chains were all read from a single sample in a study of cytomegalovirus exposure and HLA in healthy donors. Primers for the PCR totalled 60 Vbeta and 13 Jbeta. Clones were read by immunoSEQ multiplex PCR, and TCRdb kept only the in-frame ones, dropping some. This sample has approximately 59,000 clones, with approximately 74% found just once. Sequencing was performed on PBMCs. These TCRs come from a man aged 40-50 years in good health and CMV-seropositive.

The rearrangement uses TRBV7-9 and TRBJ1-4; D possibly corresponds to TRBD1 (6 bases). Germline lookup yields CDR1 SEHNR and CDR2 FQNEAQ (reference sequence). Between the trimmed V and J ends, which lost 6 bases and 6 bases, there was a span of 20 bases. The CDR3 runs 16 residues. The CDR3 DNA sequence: TGTGCCAGCAGTCAAACAGGGCGGGCTTGGGATGAAAAACTGTTTTTT. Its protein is CASSQTGRAWDEKLFF. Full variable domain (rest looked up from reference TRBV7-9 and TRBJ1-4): DTGVSQNPRHKITKRGQNVTFRCDPISEHNRLYWYRQTLGQGPEFLTYFQNEAQLEKSRLLSDRFSAERPKGSFSTLEIQRTEQGDSAMYLCASSQTGRAWDEKLFFGSGTQLSVL.

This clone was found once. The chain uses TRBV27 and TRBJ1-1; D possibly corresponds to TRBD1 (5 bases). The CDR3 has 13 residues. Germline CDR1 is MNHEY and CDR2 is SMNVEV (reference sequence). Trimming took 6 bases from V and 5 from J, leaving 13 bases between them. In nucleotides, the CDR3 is TGTGCCAGCAGCCTTGGGGGGGGGACTGAAGCTTTCTTT. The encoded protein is CASSLGGGTEAFF.

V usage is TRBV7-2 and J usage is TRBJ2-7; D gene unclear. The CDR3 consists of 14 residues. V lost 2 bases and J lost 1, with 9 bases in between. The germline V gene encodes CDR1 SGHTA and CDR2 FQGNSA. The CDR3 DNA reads TGTGCCAGCAGCTTACTGGCAGTATCCTACGAGCAGTACTTC. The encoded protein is CASSLLAVSYEQYF.

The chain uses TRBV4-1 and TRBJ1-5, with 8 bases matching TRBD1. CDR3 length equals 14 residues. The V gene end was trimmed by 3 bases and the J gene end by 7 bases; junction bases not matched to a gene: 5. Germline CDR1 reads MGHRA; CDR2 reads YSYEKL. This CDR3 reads CASSQTGANQPQHF. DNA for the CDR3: TGCGCCAGCAGCCAGACAGGGGCGAACCAGCCCCAGCATTTT.

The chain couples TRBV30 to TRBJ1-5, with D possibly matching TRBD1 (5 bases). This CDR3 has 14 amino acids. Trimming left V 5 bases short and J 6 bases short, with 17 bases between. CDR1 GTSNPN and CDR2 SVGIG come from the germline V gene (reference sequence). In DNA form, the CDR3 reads TGTGCCTGGGACCCCGCAGGGATGGGTCAGCCCCAGCATTTT. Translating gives CAWDPAGMGQPQHF. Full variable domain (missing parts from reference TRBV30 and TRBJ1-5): SQTIHQWPATLVQPVGSPLSLECTVEGTSNPNLYWYRQAAGRGLQLLFYSVGIGQISSEVPQNLSASRPQDRQFILSSKKLLLSDSGFYLCAWDPAGMGQPQHFGDGTRLSIL.

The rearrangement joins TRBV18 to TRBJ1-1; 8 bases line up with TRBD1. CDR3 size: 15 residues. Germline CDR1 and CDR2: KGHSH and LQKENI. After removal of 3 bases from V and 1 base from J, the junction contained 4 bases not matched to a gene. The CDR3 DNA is TGTGCCAGCTCACCGAACAGGGGGGCGAACACTGAAGCTTTCTTT. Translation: CASSPNRGANTEAFF.

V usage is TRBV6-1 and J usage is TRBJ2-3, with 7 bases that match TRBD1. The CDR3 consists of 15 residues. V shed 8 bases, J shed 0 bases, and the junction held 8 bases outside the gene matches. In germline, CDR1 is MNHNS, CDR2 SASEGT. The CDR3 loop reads CASRRQGRSTDTQYF. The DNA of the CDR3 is TGTGCCAGCCGTAGACAGGGTAGGAGCACAGATACGCAGTATTTT.

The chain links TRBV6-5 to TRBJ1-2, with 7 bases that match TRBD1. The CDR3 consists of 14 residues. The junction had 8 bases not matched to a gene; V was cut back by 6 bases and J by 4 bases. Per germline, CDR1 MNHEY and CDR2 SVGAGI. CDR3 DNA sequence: TGTGCCAGCAGACGGACAGGAGTTTCCTATGGCTACACCTTC. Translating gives CASRRTGVSYGYTF.

CDR3 in amino acids: CASSEFNRGETQYF. The CDR3 region has the DNA TGTGCCAGCAGTGAATTTAACAGGGGGGAGACCCAGTACTTC. The V call is TRBV25-1, the J call TRBJ2-5, with TRBD1 matching 8 bases. Germline V gives CDR1 MGHDK, CDR2 SYGVNS. The junction had 3 bases not matched to a gene; V was cut back by 1 base and J by 5 bases. The CDR3 covers 14 residues.

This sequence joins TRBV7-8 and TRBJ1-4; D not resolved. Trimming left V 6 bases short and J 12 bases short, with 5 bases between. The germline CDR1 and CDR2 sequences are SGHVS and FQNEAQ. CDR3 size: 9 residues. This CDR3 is CASRGELFF. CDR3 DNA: TGTGCCAGCAGGGGAGAACTGTTTTTT. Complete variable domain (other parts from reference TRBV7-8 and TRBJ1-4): GAGVSQSPRYKVAKRGQDVALRCDPISGHVSLFWYQQALGQGPEFLTYFQNEAQLDKSGLPSDRFFAERPEGSVSTLKIQRTQQEDSAVYLCASRGELFFGSGTQLSVL.

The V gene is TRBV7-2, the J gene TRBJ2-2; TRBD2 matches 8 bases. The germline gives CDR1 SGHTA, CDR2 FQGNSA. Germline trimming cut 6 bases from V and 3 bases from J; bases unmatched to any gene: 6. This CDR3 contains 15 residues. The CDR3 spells CASSSPSGHTGELFF. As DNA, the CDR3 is TGTGCCAGCAGTTCCCCTAGCGGGCACACCGGGGAGCTGTTTTTT.

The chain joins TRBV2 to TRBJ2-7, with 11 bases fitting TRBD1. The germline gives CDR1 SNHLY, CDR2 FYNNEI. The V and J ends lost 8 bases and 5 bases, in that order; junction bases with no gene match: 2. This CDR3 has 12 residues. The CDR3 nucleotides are TGTGCCAGCTCGGGACAGGGGGACGAGCAGTACTTC. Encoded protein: CASSGQGDEQYF.

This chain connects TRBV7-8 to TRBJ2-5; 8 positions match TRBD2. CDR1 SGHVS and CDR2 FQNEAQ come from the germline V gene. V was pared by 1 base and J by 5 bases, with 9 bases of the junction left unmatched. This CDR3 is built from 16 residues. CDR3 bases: TGTGCCAGCAGCTTAGGCCCAGCTAGCGGGTGGGAGACCCAGTACTTC. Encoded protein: CASSLGPASGWETQYF.

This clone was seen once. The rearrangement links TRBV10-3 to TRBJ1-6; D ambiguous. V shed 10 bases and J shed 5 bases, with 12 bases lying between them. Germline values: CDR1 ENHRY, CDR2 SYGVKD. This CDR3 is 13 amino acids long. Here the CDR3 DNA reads TGTGCCACCCGTACAGACAATAATTCACCCCTCCACTTT. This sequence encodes CATRTDNNSPLHF.

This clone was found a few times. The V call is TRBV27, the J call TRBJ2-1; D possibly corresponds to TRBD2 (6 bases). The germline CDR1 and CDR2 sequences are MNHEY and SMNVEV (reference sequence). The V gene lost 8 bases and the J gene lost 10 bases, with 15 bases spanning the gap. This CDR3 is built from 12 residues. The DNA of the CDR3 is TGTGCCAGCCCTGAGGTCCGGGGGGAGCAGTTCTTC. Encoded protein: CASPEVRGEQFF.

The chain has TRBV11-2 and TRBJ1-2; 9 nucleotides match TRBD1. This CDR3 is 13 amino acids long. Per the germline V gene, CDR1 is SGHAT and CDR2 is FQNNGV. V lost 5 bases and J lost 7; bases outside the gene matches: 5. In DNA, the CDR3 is TGTGCCAGCAGCGCCACAGGGGGCGGTGGCTACACCTTC. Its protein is CASSATGGGGYTF.

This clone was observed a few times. The DNA of the CDR3 is TGTGCCAGCAGCGTAGATGCCCGCATCCGGGCGGGAGAGGCAGATACGCAGTATTTT. Its protein product is CASSVDARIRAGEADTQYF. The J gene is TRBJ2-3, the V gene TRBV9; 7 bases map to TRBD2. With 0 bases clipped from V and 4 bases from J, the junction kept 17 bases outside the gene matches. Germline CDR1 and CDR2: SGDLS and YYNGEE. CDR3 size: 19 residues.

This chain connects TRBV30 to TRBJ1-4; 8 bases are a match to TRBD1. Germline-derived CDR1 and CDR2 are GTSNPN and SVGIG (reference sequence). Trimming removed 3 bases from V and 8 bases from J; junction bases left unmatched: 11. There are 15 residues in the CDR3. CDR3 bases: TGTGCCTGGAGGAGCCCGGGACAGGTGACCGAAAAACTGTTTTTT. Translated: CAWRSPGQVTEKLFF.

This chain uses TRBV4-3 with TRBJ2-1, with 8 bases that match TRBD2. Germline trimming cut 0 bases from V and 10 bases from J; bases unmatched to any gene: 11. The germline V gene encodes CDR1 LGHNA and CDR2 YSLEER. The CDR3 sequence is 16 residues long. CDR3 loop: CASSQDLEREIWEQFF. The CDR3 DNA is TGCGCCAGCAGCCAAGATCTGGAGCGGGAGATTTGGGAGCAGTTCTTC.

CDR3 amino acids: CASSSLAGGNEQFF. The CDR3 bases are TGTGCCAGCAGCTCATTAGCGGGAGGGAATGAGCAGTTCTTC. This chain joins TRBV7-8 and TRBJ2-1; 11 bases are shared with TRBD2. The CDR3 is 14 amino acids. Germline loops: CDR1 SGHVS, CDR2 FQNEAQ. V trimming: 4 bases; J trimming: 7 bases; junction bases outside the gene matches: 3.